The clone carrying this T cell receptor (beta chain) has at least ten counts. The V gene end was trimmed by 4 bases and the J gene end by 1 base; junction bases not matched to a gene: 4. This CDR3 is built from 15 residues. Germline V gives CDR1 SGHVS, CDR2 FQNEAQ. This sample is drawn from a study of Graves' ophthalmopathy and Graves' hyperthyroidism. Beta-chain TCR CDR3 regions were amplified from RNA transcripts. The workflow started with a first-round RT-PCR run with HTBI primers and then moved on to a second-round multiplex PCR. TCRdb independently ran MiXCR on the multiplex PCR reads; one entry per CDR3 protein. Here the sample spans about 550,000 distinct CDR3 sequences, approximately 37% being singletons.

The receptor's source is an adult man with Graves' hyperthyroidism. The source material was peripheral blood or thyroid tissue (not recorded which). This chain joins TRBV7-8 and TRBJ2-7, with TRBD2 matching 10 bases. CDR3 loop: CASSSSGGNSYEQYF. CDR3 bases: TGTGCCAGCAGCTCTAGCGGGGGAAATTCCTACGAGCAGTACTTC. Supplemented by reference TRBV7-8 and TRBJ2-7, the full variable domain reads GAGVSQSPRYKVAKRGQDVALRCDPISGHVSLFWYQQALGQGPEFLTYFQNEAQLDKSGLPSDRFFAERPEGSVSTLKIQRTQQEDSAVYLCASSSSGGNSYEQYFGPGTRLTVT.